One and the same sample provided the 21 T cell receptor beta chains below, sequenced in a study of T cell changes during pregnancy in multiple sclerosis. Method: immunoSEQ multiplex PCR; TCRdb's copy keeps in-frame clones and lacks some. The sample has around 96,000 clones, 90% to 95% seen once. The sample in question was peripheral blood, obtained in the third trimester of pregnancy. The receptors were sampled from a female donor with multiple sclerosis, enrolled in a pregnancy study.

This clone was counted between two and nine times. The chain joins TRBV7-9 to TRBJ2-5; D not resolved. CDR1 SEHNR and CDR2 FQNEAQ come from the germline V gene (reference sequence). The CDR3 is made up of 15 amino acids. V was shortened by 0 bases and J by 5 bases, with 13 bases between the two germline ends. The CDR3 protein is CASSLADLILETQYF. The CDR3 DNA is TGTGCCAGCAGCTTAGCTGACTTGATTTTGGAGACCCAGTACTTC.

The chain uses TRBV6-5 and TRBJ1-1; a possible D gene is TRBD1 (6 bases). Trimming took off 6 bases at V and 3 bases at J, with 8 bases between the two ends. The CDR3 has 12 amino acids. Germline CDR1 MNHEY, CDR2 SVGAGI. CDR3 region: CASSQGHTEAFF. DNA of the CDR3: TGTGCCAGCAGCCAGGGGCACACTGAAGCTTTCTTT.

The CDR3 region has the DNA TGTGCCAGCAGAGCGTCCGTAACCGGGGAGCTGTTTTTT. Translation: CASRASVTGELFF. The genes are TRBV28 and TRBJ2-2; D not certain. V was pared by 6 bases and J by 5 bases, with 10 bases between. The germline V gene encodes CDR1 MDHEN and CDR2 SYDVKM. The CDR3 covers 13 residues. The entire variable domain, with the rest obtained from reference TRBV28 and TRBJ2-2, is as follows: DVKVTQSSRYLVKRTGEKVFLECVQDMDHENMFWYRQDPGLGLRLIYFSYDVKMKEKGDIPEGYSVSREKKERFSLILESASTNQTSMYLCASRASVTGELFFGEGSRLTVL.

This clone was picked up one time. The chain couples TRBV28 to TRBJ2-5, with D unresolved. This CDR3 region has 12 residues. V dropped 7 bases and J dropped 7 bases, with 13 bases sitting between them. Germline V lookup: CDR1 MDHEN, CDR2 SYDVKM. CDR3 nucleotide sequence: TGTGCCAGCAAAGGCCCTAGGATGACCCAGTACTTC. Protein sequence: CASKGPRMTQYF.

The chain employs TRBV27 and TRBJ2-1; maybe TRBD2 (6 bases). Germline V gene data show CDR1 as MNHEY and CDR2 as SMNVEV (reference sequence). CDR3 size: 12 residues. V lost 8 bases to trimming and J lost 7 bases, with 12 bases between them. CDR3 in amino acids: CASAGGANEQFF. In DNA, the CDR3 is TGTGCCAGCGCCGGGGGAGCGAATGAGCAGTTCTTC.

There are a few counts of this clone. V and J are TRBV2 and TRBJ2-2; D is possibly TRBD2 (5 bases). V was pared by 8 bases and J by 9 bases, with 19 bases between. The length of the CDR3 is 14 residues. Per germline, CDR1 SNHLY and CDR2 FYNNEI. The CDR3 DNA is TGTGCCAGCGGGGAGCGAGACGGGTTCCGGGAGCTGTTTTTT. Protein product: CASGERDGFRELFF.

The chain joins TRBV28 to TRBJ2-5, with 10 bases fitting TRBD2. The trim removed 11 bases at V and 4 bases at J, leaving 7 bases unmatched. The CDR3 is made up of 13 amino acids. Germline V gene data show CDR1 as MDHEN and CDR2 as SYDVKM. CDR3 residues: CAVKAGGRETQYF. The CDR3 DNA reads TGTGCCGTAAAAGCGGGAGGGCGAGAGACCCAGTACTTC. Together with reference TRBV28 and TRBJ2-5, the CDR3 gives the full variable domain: DVKVTQSSRYLVKRTGEKVFLECVQDMDHENMFWYRQDPGLGLRLIYFSYDVKMKEKGDIPEGYSVSREKKERFSLILESASTNQTSMYLCAVKAGGRETQYFGPGTRLLVL.

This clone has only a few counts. The CDR3 DNA reads TGCAGCGTTGCCGACAGGCCGACCGGGGAGCTGTTTTTT. Its protein product is CSVADRPTGELFF. The chain links TRBV29-1 to TRBJ2-2, with D perhaps TRBD1 (6 bases). CDR3 length equals 13 residues. With 4 bases removed from V and 5 bases from J, the gap between germline ends came to 11 bases. CDR1 is SQVTM, CDR2 ANQGSEA, per germline.

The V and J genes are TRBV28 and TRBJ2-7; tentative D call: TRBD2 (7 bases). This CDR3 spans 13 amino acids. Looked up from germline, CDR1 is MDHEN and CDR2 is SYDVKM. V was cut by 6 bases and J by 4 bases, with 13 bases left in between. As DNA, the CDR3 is TGTGCCAGCAGCTCGGGGGGCCCTTACGAGCAGTACTTC. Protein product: CASSSGGPYEQYF.

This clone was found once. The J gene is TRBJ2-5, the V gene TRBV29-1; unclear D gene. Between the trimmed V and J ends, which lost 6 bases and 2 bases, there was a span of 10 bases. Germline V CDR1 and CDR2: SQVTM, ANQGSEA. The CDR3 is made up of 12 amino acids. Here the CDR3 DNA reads TGCAGCGTCGCCCTCGGGCAAGAGACCCAGTACTTC. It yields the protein CSVALGQETQYF.

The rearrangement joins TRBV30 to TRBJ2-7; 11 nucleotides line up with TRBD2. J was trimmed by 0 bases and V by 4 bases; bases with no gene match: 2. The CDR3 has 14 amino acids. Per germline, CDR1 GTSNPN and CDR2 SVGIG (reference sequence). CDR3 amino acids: CAWTLAGGSYEQYF. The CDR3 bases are TGTGCCTGGACGCTAGCGGGAGGCTCCTACGAGCAGTACTTC.

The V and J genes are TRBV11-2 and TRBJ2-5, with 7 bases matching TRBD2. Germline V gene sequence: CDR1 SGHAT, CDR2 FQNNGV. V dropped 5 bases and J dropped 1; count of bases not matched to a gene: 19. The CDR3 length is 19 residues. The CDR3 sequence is CASSPGTSVAGFFQETQYF. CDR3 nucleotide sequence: TGTGCCAGCAGCCCCGGGACGAGTGTAGCGGGCTTTTTCCAAGAGACCCAGTACTTC.

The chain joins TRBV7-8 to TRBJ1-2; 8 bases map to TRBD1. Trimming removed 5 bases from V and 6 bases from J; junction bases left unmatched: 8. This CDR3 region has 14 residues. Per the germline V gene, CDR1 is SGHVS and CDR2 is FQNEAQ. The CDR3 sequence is CASSQGTGAHGYTF. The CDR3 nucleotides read TGTGCCAGCAGCCAGGGGACAGGTGCCCATGGCTACACCTTC.

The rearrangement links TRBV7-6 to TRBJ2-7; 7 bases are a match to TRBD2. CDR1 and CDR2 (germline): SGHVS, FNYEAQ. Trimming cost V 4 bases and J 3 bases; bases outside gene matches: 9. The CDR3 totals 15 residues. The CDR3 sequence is CASSSTWSGNYEQYF. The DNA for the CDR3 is TGTGCCAGCAGCTCGACATGGAGCGGGAACTACGAGCAGTACTTC.

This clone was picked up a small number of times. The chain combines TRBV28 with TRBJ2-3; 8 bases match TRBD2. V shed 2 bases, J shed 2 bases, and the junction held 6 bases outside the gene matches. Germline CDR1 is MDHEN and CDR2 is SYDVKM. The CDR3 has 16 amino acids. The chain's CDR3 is CASSLGSGSVTDTQYF. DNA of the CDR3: TGTGCCAGCAGTTTAGGGAGCGGGAGCGTCACAGATACGCAGTATTTT.

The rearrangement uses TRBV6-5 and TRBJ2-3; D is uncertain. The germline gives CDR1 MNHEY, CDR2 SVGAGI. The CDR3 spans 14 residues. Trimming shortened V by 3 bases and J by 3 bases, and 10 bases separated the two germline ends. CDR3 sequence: CASSYSRLTDTQYF. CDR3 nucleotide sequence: TGTGCCAGCAGTTATTCCCGACTGACAGATACGCAGTATTTT.

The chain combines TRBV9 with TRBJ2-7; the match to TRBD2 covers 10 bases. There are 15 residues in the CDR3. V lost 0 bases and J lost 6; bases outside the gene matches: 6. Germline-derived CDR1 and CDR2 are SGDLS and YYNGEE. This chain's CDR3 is CASSVGLAGLSEQYF. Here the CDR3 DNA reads TGTGCCAGCAGCGTAGGACTAGCGGGTCTGTCCGAGCAGTACTTC.

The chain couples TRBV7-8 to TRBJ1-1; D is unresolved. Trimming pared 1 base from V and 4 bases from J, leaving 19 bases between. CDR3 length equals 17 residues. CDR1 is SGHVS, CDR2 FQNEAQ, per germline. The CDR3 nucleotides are TGTGCCAGCAGCTTAGGTGGGTCCTCGTCGAGCGGCACTGAAGCTTTCTTT. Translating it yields CASSLGGSSSSGTEAFF.

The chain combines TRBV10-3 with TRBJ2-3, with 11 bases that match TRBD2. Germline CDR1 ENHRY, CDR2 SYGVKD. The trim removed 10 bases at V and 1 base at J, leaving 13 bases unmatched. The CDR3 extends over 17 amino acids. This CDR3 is CATGELAGVLGTDTQYF. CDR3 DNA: TGTGCCACAGGGGAACTAGCGGGAGTGTTGGGCACAGATACGCAGTATTTT.

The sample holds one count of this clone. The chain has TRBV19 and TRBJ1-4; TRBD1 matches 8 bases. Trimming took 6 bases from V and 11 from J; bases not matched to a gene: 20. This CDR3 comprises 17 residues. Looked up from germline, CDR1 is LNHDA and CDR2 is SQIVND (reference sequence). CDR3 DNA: TGTGCCAGTAGGATTTCCCCAACCGGGACAGGCGCTTTGAAACTGTTTTTT. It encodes CASRISPTGTGALKLFF.

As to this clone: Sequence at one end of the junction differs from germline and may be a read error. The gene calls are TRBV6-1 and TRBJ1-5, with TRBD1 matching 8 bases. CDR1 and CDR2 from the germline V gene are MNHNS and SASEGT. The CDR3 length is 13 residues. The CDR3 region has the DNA TGTGCCAGCACAGACAGGGGCAATCGGCCCCAGCATTTT. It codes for CASTDRGNRPQHF.